This T cell receptor (beta chain) came from a study of T cell repertoires in cytomegalovirus infection. About the study: Both CMV infection and a matching HLA type were indicated by public TCR beta signatures. Study-wide results and limits: CMV carriers with the relevant HLA were identified by cumulative public TCR beta family frequency. HLA-C-restricted TCR beta clonotypes specific for CMV led the ex vivo response.

The CDR3 extends over 15 amino acids. J gave up 7 bases and V 1 base, and 5 bases lay outside the gene matches. Germline CDR1 reads LNHNV; CDR2 reads YYDKDF (reference sequence). In this sample, this clonotype turned up a few times. Its antigen is not identified. TCRdb reanalysed the reads using MiXCR and keeps one entry per CDR3 protein. The sample has under 200,000 distinct CDR3 sequences, 17% seen once. This TCR was sampled from a human donor in good health (CMV status not recorded). Some clones in this sample may be carry-over from other donors' samples. V is TRBV15 and J is TRBJ2-4, with TRBD2 matching over 9 bases. Sequenced: CD8+ T cells from PBMCs. The CDR3 sequence: CATSRGASGMNIQYF. The CDR3 region has the DNA TGTGCCACCAGCAGAGGGGCTAGCGGGATGAACATTCAGTACTTC.